A single sample gave rise to the 20 T cell receptor beta chains below, sequenced in a study of blood T cell repertoires in COVID-19. Assay used: immunoSEQ multiplex PCR; TCRdb lists only in-frame clones, some missing. The table includes some 58,000 clones, about 86% detected once. The sample was peripheral blood. These TCRs come from a man aged 35 to 55 with acute or convalescent COVID-19.

This rearrangement joins TRBV10-3 to TRBJ2-5; TRBD1 matches 9 bases. CDR3 length: 13 residues. Germline trimming cut 8 bases from V and 4 bases from J; bases unmatched to any gene: 5. Germline V gene data show CDR1 as ENHRY and CDR2 as SYGVKD. CDR3 nucleotide sequence: TGTGCCATCTCCCGGACAGGGGTAGAGACCCAGTACTTC. This sequence encodes CAISRTGVETQYF.

This chain joins TRBV4-2 and TRBJ1-2; 7 bases align to TRBD1. In germline, CDR1 is LGHNA, CDR2 YNFKEQ. The CDR3 has 14 residues. Germline trimming cut 4 bases from V and 6 bases from J; bases unmatched to any gene: 8. The DNA for the CDR3 is TGTGCCAGCAGCCCCCCGACAGGGAAGGATGGCTACACCTTC. Amino acids: CASSPPTGKDGYTF.

This chain uses TRBV9 with TRBJ1-3, with 7 bases matching TRBD1. Germline V lookup: CDR1 SGDLS, CDR2 YYNGEE. The CDR3 spans 16 residues. V trimming: 0 bases; J trimming: 4 bases; junction bases outside the gene matches: 7. The CDR3 nucleotides read TGTGCCAGCAGCGTAGGTCCAGGGGGTAGCGGAAACACCATATATTTT. This translates into CASSVGPGGSGNTIYF.

This chain connects TRBV20-1 to TRBJ1-2; no definite D call. Looked up from germline, CDR1 is DFQATT and CDR2 is SNEGSKA (reference sequence). The V gene lost 3 bases and the J gene lost 6 bases, with 20 bases spanning the gap. CDR3 size: 15 residues. The CDR3 reads CSASGGLSNGHGYTF. The CDR3 coding sequence is TGCAGTGCTAGTGGAGGGTTGAGCAACGGGCATGGCTACACCTTC.

The chain is built from TRBV25-1 and TRBJ2-7; 8 nucleotides match TRBD1. J was trimmed by 5 bases and V by 3 bases; bases with no gene match: 15. The CDR3 spans 17 residues. The germline gives CDR1 MGHDK, CDR2 SYGVNS. CDR3 nucleotide sequence: TGTGCCAGCAGTGATCAAACAGGACAGGGAAGATTGCACGAGCAGTACTTC. The encoded protein is CASSDQTGQGRLHEQYF.

This clone was recorded once. The V and J genes are TRBV7-9 and TRBJ1-1; D ambiguous. Germline CDR1 is SEHNR and CDR2 is FQNEAQ (reference sequence). The CDR3 contains 15 residues. V was cut by 5 bases and J by 4 bases, with 17 bases left in between. CDR3 DNA sequence: TGTGCCAGCAGCCCCCGGGTCACGGAGGGCACTGAAGCTTTCTTT. As protein: CASSPRVTEGTEAFF. Full variable domain (outside the CDR3, taken from reference TRBV7-9 and TRBJ1-1): DTGVSQNPRHKITKRGQNVTFRCDPISEHNRLYWYRQTLGQGPEFLTYFQNEAQLEKSRLLSDRFSAERPKGSFSTLEIQRTEQGDSAMYLCASSPRVTEGTEAFFGQGTRLTVV.

The chain uses TRBV6-6 and TRBJ2-7, with D possibly TRBD1 on 5 matching bases. CDR1 and CDR2 from the germline V gene are MNHNY and SVGAGI (reference sequence). Trimming stripped 8 bases from V and 4 bases from J, with 9 bases between. The length of the CDR3 is 11 residues. The CDR3 is CASGAGYEQYF. The DNA of the CDR3 is TGTGCCAGCGGGGCTGGTTACGAGCAGTACTTC.

This sequence joins TRBV3-1 (or the pseudogene TRBV3-2) and TRBJ1-4; D is unclear. The germline gives CDR1 LGHDT, CDR2 YNNKEL (reference sequence). This CDR3 has 11 amino acids. V lost 9 bases, J lost 5 bases, and 7 bases lay in between. This CDR3 is CASRLNEKLFF. CDR3 nucleotides: TGTGCCAGTCGGTTGAATGAAAAACTGTTTTTT.

The J gene is TRBJ1-3, the V gene TRBV11-2; D unresolved. CDR1 and CDR2 from the germline V gene are SGHAT and FQNNGV. Trimming pared 1 base from V and 4 bases from J, leaving 11 bases between. There are 15 residues in the CDR3. Here the CDR3 reads CASSLGGGSGNTIYF. The CDR3 region has the DNA TGTGCCAGCAGCTTAGGTGGTGGGAGCGGAAACACCATATATTTT.

The rearrangement uses TRBV29-1 and TRBJ1-1; D is undetermined. Germline V gene lookup returns CDR1 SQVTM and CDR2 ANQGSEA. V was clipped by 0 bases and J by 11 bases, with 10 bases between them. The CDR3 length is 11 residues. DNA for the CDR3: TGCAGCGTTGAAGAAGCAAGGAGGGCTTTCTTT. Protein: CSVEEARRAFF.

The gene calls are TRBV3-1 (or the pseudogene TRBV3-2) and TRBJ2-6; tentatively, D is TRBD1 (5 bases). Germline V gene data show CDR1 as LGHDT and CDR2 as YNNKEL (reference sequence). The V and J ends lost 3 bases and 0 bases respectively, with 15 bases between them. The CDR3 runs 18 residues. DNA of the CDR3: TGTGCCAGCAGCCACATCAGGGCAGGGAACTCTGGGGCCAACGTCCTGACTTTC. Residues: CASSHIRAGNSGANVLTF.

Written as DNA, the CDR3 is TGTGCCAGCTCCCTCGACAGGAACAATGAGCAGTTCTTC. Encoded protein: CASSLDRNNEQFF. This sequence joins TRBV18 and TRBJ2-1, with TRBD1 as a possible D gene (6 bases). The germline V gene has CDR1 KGHSH and CDR2 LQKENI. Trimming removed 6 bases at V and 5 bases at J, with 11 bases between. This CDR3 spans 13 amino acids.

This sequence joins TRBV25-1 and TRBJ2-3; D call uncertain. Looked up from germline, CDR1 is MGHDK and CDR2 is SYGVNS. CDR3 length: 11 amino acids. Deletions cut 5 bases from V and 7 bases from J, with 7 bases between. CDR3 loop: CASSPANTQYF. The CDR3 nucleotides are TGTGCCAGCAGTCCCGCGAATACGCAGTATTTT.

This sequence joins TRBV6-5 and TRBJ2-1; a possible D gene is TRBD1 (6 bases). Germline CDR1 reads MNHEY; CDR2 reads SVGAGI. Trimming took 10 bases from V and 0 from J, leaving 13 bases between them. This CDR3 is 14 amino acids long. Here the CDR3 reads CAIVDRNSYNEQFF. DNA of the CDR3: TGTGCCATCGTCGACAGGAACTCCTACAATGAGCAGTTCTTC.

The chain links TRBV28 to TRBJ2-1; D remains ambiguous. This CDR3 has 14 residues. The V end was cut by 3 bases, the J end by 4 bases, with 10 bases between. Germline CDR1 reads MDHEN; CDR2 reads SYDVKM. CDR3 loop: CASSFDPRYNEQFF. For the CDR3, the DNA is TGTGCCAGCAGTTTCGATCCCAGGTACAATGAGCAGTTCTTC.

V is TRBV4-1 and J is TRBJ2-3; TRBD2 is a possible D gene (5 bases). Trimming cost V 6 bases and J 1 base, with 11 bases left between them. This CDR3 has 14 residues. In germline, CDR1 is MGHRA, CDR2 YSYEKL. CDR3 region: CASSPGLGTDTQYF. The CDR3 region has the DNA TGCGCCAGCAGTCCCGGACTGGGCACAGATACGCAGTATTTT.

The chain has TRBV19 and TRBJ1-1, with D unresolved. Germline-derived CDR1 and CDR2 are LNHDA and SQIVND (reference sequence). The CDR3 extends over 11 amino acids. V was shortened by 7 bases and J by 6 bases, with 9 bases between the two germline ends. The CDR3 region is CASKIAAEAFF. CDR3 nucleotides: TGTGCCAGTAAAATTGCAGCTGAAGCTTTCTTT. The whole variable domain, filled in from reference TRBV19 and TRBJ1-1, reads DGGITQSPKYLFRKEGQNVTLSCEQNLNHDAMYWYRQDPGQGLRLIYYSQIVNDFQKGDIAEGYSVSREKKESFPLTVTSAQKNPTAFYLCASKIAAEAFFGQGTRLTVV.

The V and J genes are TRBV6-5 and TRBJ1-1; TRBD1 matches at 7 bases. Germline loops: CDR1 MNHEY, CDR2 SVGAGI. V lost 5 bases, J lost 1 base, and 7 bases stayed unmatched. This CDR3 has 15 amino acids. The CDR3 region is CASSIKQGPNTEAFF. CDR3 DNA: TGTGCCAGCAGTATTAAACAGGGGCCGAACACTGAAGCTTTCTTT.

A single count supports this clone. CDR3 in amino acids: CASKKTSGGPTDTQYF. DNA of the CDR3: TGTGCCAGCAAGAAGACTAGCGGGGGACCTACAGATACGCAGTATTTT. The chain recombines TRBV2 with TRBJ2-3, with 12 bases that match TRBD2. CDR1 SNHLY and CDR2 FYNNEI come from the germline V gene. This CDR3 is built from 16 residues. V gave up 7 bases and J gave up 3 bases; unmatched junction bases: 8. The variable domain in full, completed from reference TRBV2 and TRBJ2-3, reads EPEVTQTPSHQVTQMGQEVILRCVPISNHLYFYWYRQILGQKVEFLVSFYNNEISEKSEIFDDQFSVERPDGSNFTLKIRSTKLEDSAMYFCASKKTSGGPTDTQYFGPGTRLTVL.

CDR3 amino acids: CASSFDQYTEAFF. CDR3 in DNA: TGTGCCAGCAGTTTTGATCAGTACACTGAAGCTTTCTTT. V is TRBV12-3 or TRBV12-4 and J is TRBJ1-1; D remains unclear. V lost 3 bases, J lost 3 bases, and 8 bases lay in between. The CDR3 is 13 residues long.